The clone carrying this TCR beta chain has ten or more counts. The data were taken from a study of patients and donors after allogeneic stem cell transplantation. CDR1 is MNHEY and CDR2 is SVGAGI in the germline V gene. Between the trimmed V and J ends, which lost 0 bases and 4 bases, there was a span of 8 bases. The CDR3 contains 14 residues. Each CDR3 protein is one row after TCRdb ran MiXCR on the RT-PCR reads. The sample holds 9,500 to 10,000 distinct CDR3 sequences, about 6.2% seen once. This chain links TRBV6-5 with TRBJ2-3; maybe TRBD2 (6 bases). The sequencing sample was made of blood, either unsorted or a sorted T cell fraction (not recorded which). The clonotype originates from a human donor who was either an allogeneic HSCT recipient or a stem cell or donor lymphocyte infusion donor (not recorded which). It is not recorded whose cells these are; they may come from a transplant donor. This CDR3 reads CASSYSEGSDTQYF. For the CDR3, the DNA is TGTGCCAGCAGTTACTCGGAGGGTTCAGATACGCAGTATTTT.